This T cell receptor (beta chain) was retrieved from a study of blood T cells in healthy people across ages. The CDR3 contains 13 residues. Trimming removed 7 bases at V and 5 bases at J, with 14 bases between. With regard to this clonotype: No antigen is known for it.

Study-level findings and limits: PBMCs went unsorted, and a conclusive naive versus antigen-experienced comparison was therefore prevented.

A second PCR of 7 to 11 cycles used a sample-barcoded 5' primer and a J-beta primer mix. A single record per CDR3 protein comes from TCRdb applying MiXCR to the 5' RACE reads. The sample lists over 700,000 distinct CDR3 sequences; just under 25% were seen once. These records were also assigned to another study, of T cells of mothers and their children.

Sequencing input: blood. J is TRBJ2-5 and V is TRBV12-3 or TRBV12-4, with D possibly called TRBD1 or TRBD2 (5 bases each). The sequence was obtained from a boy under 18 in good health. The CDR3 loop reads CASKGRRIETQYF. The DNA of the CDR3 is TGTGCCAGCAAGGGGCGGAGGATTGAGACCCAGTACTTC.